These 23 T cell receptor beta chains were all obtained from the same sample, sequenced in a study of cytomegalovirus exposure and HLA in healthy donors. Primers: 60 Vbeta forward and 13 Jbeta reverse. Sequencing was performed with immunoSEQ multiplex PCR; in TCRdb, only in-frame clones are kept and a portion is missing. The data contain around 140,000 clones, approximately 82% of them singletons. The sample comprised PBMCs. The source of these receptors is a man aged 25 to 45 in good health and CMV-seropositive.

This rearrangement joins TRBV15 to TRBJ2-7, with 10 positions matching TRBD2. CDR1 and CDR2 from the germline V gene are LNHNV and YYDKDF (reference sequence). J was trimmed by 3 bases and V by 9 bases; bases with no gene match: 11. The CDR3 has 15 residues. The CDR3 bases are TGTGCCACGAAAAAAACCGGGACTAGCGACTACGAGCAGTACTTC. This gives the protein CATKKTGTSDYEQYF.

This chain links TRBV7-2 with TRBJ1-3; possible D gene TRBD1, 5 bases. Germline V gene data show CDR1 as SGHTA and CDR2 as FQGNSA. Trimming took off 5 bases at V and 4 bases at J, with 15 bases between the two ends. The CDR3 sequence is 15 residues long. The CDR3 here is CASSPAAGRGNTIYF. The CDR3 DNA sequence: TGTGCCAGCAGCCCCGCCGCGGGGCGGGGAAACACCATATATTTT.

This clone has a handful of counts. The V call is TRBV9, the J call TRBJ2-7; 13 bases fit TRBD2. The CDR3 covers 16 residues. Germline V gene lookup returns CDR1 SGDLS and CDR2 YYNGEE. V dropped 0 bases and J dropped 5; count of bases not matched to a gene: 5. The CDR3 nucleotides read TGTGCCAGCAGCGTAGGCCCTGGGACTAGCGGGGACGAGCAGTACTTC. Translating gives CASSVGPGTSGDEQYF.

This clone was observed once. V is TRBV6-1 and J is TRBJ2-2, with D possibly matching TRBD1 (5 bases). The germline V and J ends were trimmed by 1 base and 1 base, with 7 bases remaining between them. This CDR3 contains 15 residues. Germline V gene sequence: CDR1 MNHNS, CDR2 SASEGT. The CDR3 region has the DNA TGTGCCAGCAGTGAAGGACAGCTGAACACCGGGGAGCTGTTTTTT. Its translation: CASSEGQLNTGELFF.

The CDR3 region is CASSSVGVSTDTQYF. Written as DNA, the CDR3 is TGTGCCAGCAGCTCGGTCGGAGTTAGCACAGATACGCAGTATTTT. J is TRBJ2-3 and V is TRBV7-2; the D is unclear. Trimming removed 4 bases at V and 0 bases at J, with 11 bases between. The CDR3 has 15 residues. The germline gives CDR1 SGHTA, CDR2 FQGNSA.

The CDR3 coding sequence is TGTGCCAGCAGACCCGTCACATGGCCCGGGACAGAAGACCCCTACGAGCAGTACTTC. It translates to CASRPVTWPGTEDPYEQYF. V is TRBV7-3 and J is TRBJ2-7; TRBD1 matches at 7 bases. With 6 bases clipped from V and 2 bases from J, the junction kept 22 bases outside the gene matches. CDR3 length: 19 residues. Germline V gene data show CDR1 as SGHTA and CDR2 as FQGTGA. Combining the CDR3 with reference TRBV7-3 and TRBJ2-7 gives the whole variable domain GAGVSQTPSNKVTEKGKYVELRCDPISGHTALYWYRQSLGQGPEFLIYFQGTGAADDSGLPNDRFFAVRPEGSVSTLKIQRTERGDSAVYLCASRPVTWPGTEDPYEQYFGPGTRLTVT.

The V and J genes are TRBV9 and TRBJ2-7; 11 bases line up with TRBD2. The CDR3 extends over 14 amino acids. V was clipped by 2 bases and J by 5 bases; unmatched bases: 3. The germline gives CDR1 SGDLS, CDR2 YYNGEE. DNA of the CDR3: TGTGCCAGCAGCGTCCTGACTAGCGGGGACGAGCAGTACTTC. It codes for CASSVLTSGDEQYF. Full variable domain (missing parts from reference TRBV9 and TRBJ2-7): DSGVTQTPKHLITATGQRVTLRCSPRSGDLSVYWYQQSLDQGLQFLIQYYNGEERAKGNILERFSAQQFPDLHSELNLSSLELGDSALYFCASSVLTSGDEQYFGPGTRLTVT.

The rearrangement joins TRBV21-1 to TRBJ2-7; TRBD2 is the table's D call and was not checked against the DNA. TRBV21-1 is flagged as a pseudogene. CDR3 size: 15 residues. This chain's CDR3 is CASSKNEGRGYEQYF. CDR3 DNA sequence: TGTGCCAGCAGCAAAAATGAGGGGAGGGGGTACGAGCAGTACTTC.

V and J are TRBV20-1 and TRBJ1-3, with unresolved D. Trimming took 7 bases from V and 4 from J, leaving 8 bases between them. CDR1 and CDR2 (germline): DFQATT, SNEGSKA (reference sequence). CDR3 length: 11 amino acids. The CDR3 reads CSGAGGNTIYF. The CDR3 DNA sequence: TGCAGTGGGGCGGGGGGAAACACCATATATTTT.

This clone appeared a single time. The rearrangement uses TRBV10-3 and TRBJ2-1; maybe TRBD1 (6 bases). This CDR3 is 15 amino acids long. Trimming stripped 3 bases from V and 7 bases from J, with 16 bases between. Germline V gene data show CDR1 as ENHRY and CDR2 as SYGVKD. The CDR3 DNA sequence: TGTGCCATCAGTGACGCGACAGGTTCGAGGAATGAGCAGTTCTTC. It yields the protein CAISDATGSRNEQFF.

This chain's CDR3 is CASSLGRSGANVLTF. CDR3 DNA sequence: TGTGCCAGCAGCTTGGGGCGCTCTGGGGCCAACGTCCTGACTTTC. The chain carries TRBV7-6 and TRBJ2-6; TRBD1 is a possible D gene (5 bases). Between the trimmed V and J ends, which lost 3 bases and 0 bases, there was a span of 6 bases. This CDR3 spans 15 amino acids. CDR1 is SGHVS and CDR2 is FNYEAQ in the germline V gene. Combining the CDR3 with reference TRBV7-6 and TRBJ2-6 gives the whole variable domain GAGVSQSPRYKVTKRGQDVALRCDPISGHVSLYWYRQALGQGPEFLTYFNYEAQQDKSGLPNDRFSAERPEGSISTLTIQRTEQRDSAMYRCASSLGRSGANVLTFGAGSRLTVL.

The V and J genes are TRBV7-9 and TRBJ1-1; the D is unclear. This CDR3 is built from 15 residues. Germline lookup yields CDR1 SEHNR and CDR2 FQNEAQ (reference sequence). The V end lost 5 bases, the J end lost 0 bases, and 13 bases lay between the germline ends. In DNA, the CDR3 is TGTGCCAGCAGCCCTCCTGGTCAGTTGAACACTGAAGCTTTCTTT. Protein sequence: CASSPPGQLNTEAFF. Full variable domain (rest looked up from reference TRBV7-9 and TRBJ1-1): DTGVSQNPRHKITKRGQNVTFRCDPISEHNRLYWYRQTLGQGPEFLTYFQNEAQLEKSRLLSDRFSAERPKGSFSTLEIQRTEQGDSAMYLCASSPPGQLNTEAFFGQGTRLTVV.

CDR3: CASSLGRGNSEAFF. The CDR3 DNA is TGTGCCAGCAGCTTGGGGAGGGGAAACTCTGAAGCTTTCTTT. The chain employs TRBV5-4 and TRBJ1-1; weak D call: TRBD1 (5 bases). The CDR3 spans 14 residues. Trimming removed 0 bases from V and 6 bases from J, with 12 bases in between. The germline CDR1 and CDR2 sequences are SGHNT and YYREEE (reference sequence).

The chain is built from TRBV2 and TRBJ2-5, with 7 bases aligning to TRBD1. Near its end, the DNA agrees better with TRBJ2-7, so the J call may be wrong. Germline V CDR1 and CDR2: SNHLY, FYNNEI. This CDR3 contains 14 residues. CDR3 DNA: TGTGCCAGCAGTGCGACAGGGTCGAGGAACGAGCAGTACTTC. It specifies CASSATGSRNEQYF.

This clone was detected once. The chain recombines TRBV6-1 with TRBJ1-2, with 8 positions matching TRBD1. The CDR3 has 15 residues. V shed 6 bases, J shed 2 bases, and the junction held 8 bases outside the gene matches. CDR1 is MNHNS and CDR2 is SASEGT in the germline V gene. CDR3 in amino acids: CASRGWDRLNYGYTF. CDR3 nucleotides: TGTGCCAGCAGGGGATGGGACAGGCTAAACTATGGCTACACCTTC.

The J gene is TRBJ2-5, the V gene TRBV29-1; 7 bases are a match to TRBD1. CDR1 is SQVTM, CDR2 ANQGSEA, per germline. V was pared by 7 bases and J by 0 bases, with 5 bases of the junction left unmatched. The CDR3 length is 13 residues. The CDR3 protein is CSGDRDNQETQYF. CDR3 sequence (DNA): TGCAGCGGGGACAGAGACAACCAAGAGACCCAGTACTTC. Drawing the rest from reference TRBV29-1 and TRBJ2-5, the complete variable domain is SAVISQKPSRDICQRGTSLTIQCQVDSQVTMMFWYRQQPGQSLTLIATANQGSEATYESGFVIDKFPISRPNLTFSTLTVSNMSPEDSSIYLCSGDRDNQETQYFGPGTRLLVL.

The chain recombines TRBV6-1 with TRBJ1-5; weak D call: TRBD1 (5 bases). The germline V gene has CDR1 MNHNS and CDR2 SASEGT. This CDR3 region has 14 residues. The V and J ends lost 3 bases and 5 bases respectively, with 11 bases between them. The CDR3 DNA reads TGTGCCAGCAGTGATACAGGCGGAGATCAGCCCCAGCATTTT. Translating gives CASSDTGGDQPQHF.

The chain carries TRBV11-2 and TRBJ1-2; TRBD1 matches 9 bases. V shed 1 base, J shed 3 bases, and the junction held 6 bases outside the gene matches. The CDR3 is 16 residues long. Germline V lookup: CDR1 SGHAT, CDR2 FQNNGV. The CDR3 nucleotides are TGTGCCAGCAGCTTAGGGGGGACAGGGCAGGACTATGGCTACACCTTC. The encoded protein is CASSLGGTGQDYGYTF.

V usage is TRBV5-1 and J usage is TRBJ2-3, with 14 bases lining up with TRBD2. V was clipped by 4 bases and J by 4 bases; unmatched bases: 5. The germline CDR1 and CDR2 sequences are SGHRS and YFSETQ. The CDR3 extends over 16 amino acids. The CDR3 reads CASSRGTSGRADTQYF. The CDR3 nucleotides read TGCGCCAGCAGCCGGGGGACTAGCGGGAGAGCAGATACGCAGTATTTT.

This chain links TRBV9 with TRBJ2-7; 9 bases align to TRBD1. There are 14 residues in the CDR3. V shed 2 bases and J 5 bases; nucleotides not matched to a gene: 5. CDR1 is SGDLS, CDR2 YYNGEE, per germline. CDR3 loop: CASSVTGGSHEQYF. Here the CDR3 DNA reads TGTGCCAGCAGCGTGACAGGGGGAAGTCACGAGCAGTACTTC.

The chain recombines TRBV4-1 with TRBJ2-7, with 7 bases lining up with TRBD1. Trimming removed 4 bases from V and 2 bases from J; junction bases left unmatched: 5. This CDR3 contains 14 residues. Looked up from germline, CDR1 is MGHRA and CDR2 is YSYEKL. The CDR3 here is CASSPAGQAYEQYF. The DNA of the CDR3 is TGCGCCAGCAGCCCCGCCGGACAGGCCTACGAGCAGTACTTC.

The chain recombines TRBV7-8 with TRBJ1-2, with TRBD1 matching over 7 bases. With V trimmed by 5 bases and J by 11 bases, 14 bases remained unmatched. CDR3 size: 14 residues. Germline V gives CDR1 SGHVS, CDR2 FQNEAQ. The CDR3 is CASSTPGQSIEYTF. The CDR3 bases are TGTGCCAGCAGCACGCCGGGACAGTCGATTGAGTACACCTTC.

The rearrangement uses TRBV11-3 and TRBJ2-3, with 7 bases lining up with TRBD1. CDR1 and CDR2 (germline): SGHNT, YENEEA. V was clipped by 5 bases and J by 7 bases; unmatched bases: 12. The CDR3 loop spans 15 amino acids. CDR3: CASSPREGGWNTQYF. CDR3 coding DNA: TGTGCCAGCAGCCCGAGGGAAGGGGGCTGGAATACGCAGTATTTT. The variable domain in full, completed from reference TRBV11-3 and TRBJ2-3, reads EAGVVQSPRYKIIEKKQPVAFWCNPISGHNTLYWYLQNLGQGPELLIRYENEEAVDDSQLPKDRFSAERLKGVDSTLKIQPAELGDSAVYLCASSPREGGWNTQYFGPGTRLTVL.